This TCR beta chain was found in a study of response to subunit inactivated influenza vaccine. The CDR3 is 15 residues long. Between the trimmed V and J ends, which lost 0 bases and 6 bases, there was a span of 12 bases. Germline V gives CDR1 SGHRS, CDR2 YFSETQ. TCRdb itself ran the RT-PCR reads through MiXCR, one entry per CDR3 protein. The sample lists approximately 500,000 distinct CDR3 sequences, 10% to 15% occurring once. V gene TRBV5-1 combines with J gene TRBJ2-2; a possible D gene is TRBD2 (6 bases). The receptor was isolated from a man aged 50 to 59 who received an inactivated influenza vaccine. Sequencing used PBMCs from blood, obtained 45 days after vaccination. The CDR3, as DNA: TGCGCCAGCAGCTTGGCCACCGGGAGTGCCGGGGAGCTGTTTTTT. Translating it yields CASSLATGSAGELFF.